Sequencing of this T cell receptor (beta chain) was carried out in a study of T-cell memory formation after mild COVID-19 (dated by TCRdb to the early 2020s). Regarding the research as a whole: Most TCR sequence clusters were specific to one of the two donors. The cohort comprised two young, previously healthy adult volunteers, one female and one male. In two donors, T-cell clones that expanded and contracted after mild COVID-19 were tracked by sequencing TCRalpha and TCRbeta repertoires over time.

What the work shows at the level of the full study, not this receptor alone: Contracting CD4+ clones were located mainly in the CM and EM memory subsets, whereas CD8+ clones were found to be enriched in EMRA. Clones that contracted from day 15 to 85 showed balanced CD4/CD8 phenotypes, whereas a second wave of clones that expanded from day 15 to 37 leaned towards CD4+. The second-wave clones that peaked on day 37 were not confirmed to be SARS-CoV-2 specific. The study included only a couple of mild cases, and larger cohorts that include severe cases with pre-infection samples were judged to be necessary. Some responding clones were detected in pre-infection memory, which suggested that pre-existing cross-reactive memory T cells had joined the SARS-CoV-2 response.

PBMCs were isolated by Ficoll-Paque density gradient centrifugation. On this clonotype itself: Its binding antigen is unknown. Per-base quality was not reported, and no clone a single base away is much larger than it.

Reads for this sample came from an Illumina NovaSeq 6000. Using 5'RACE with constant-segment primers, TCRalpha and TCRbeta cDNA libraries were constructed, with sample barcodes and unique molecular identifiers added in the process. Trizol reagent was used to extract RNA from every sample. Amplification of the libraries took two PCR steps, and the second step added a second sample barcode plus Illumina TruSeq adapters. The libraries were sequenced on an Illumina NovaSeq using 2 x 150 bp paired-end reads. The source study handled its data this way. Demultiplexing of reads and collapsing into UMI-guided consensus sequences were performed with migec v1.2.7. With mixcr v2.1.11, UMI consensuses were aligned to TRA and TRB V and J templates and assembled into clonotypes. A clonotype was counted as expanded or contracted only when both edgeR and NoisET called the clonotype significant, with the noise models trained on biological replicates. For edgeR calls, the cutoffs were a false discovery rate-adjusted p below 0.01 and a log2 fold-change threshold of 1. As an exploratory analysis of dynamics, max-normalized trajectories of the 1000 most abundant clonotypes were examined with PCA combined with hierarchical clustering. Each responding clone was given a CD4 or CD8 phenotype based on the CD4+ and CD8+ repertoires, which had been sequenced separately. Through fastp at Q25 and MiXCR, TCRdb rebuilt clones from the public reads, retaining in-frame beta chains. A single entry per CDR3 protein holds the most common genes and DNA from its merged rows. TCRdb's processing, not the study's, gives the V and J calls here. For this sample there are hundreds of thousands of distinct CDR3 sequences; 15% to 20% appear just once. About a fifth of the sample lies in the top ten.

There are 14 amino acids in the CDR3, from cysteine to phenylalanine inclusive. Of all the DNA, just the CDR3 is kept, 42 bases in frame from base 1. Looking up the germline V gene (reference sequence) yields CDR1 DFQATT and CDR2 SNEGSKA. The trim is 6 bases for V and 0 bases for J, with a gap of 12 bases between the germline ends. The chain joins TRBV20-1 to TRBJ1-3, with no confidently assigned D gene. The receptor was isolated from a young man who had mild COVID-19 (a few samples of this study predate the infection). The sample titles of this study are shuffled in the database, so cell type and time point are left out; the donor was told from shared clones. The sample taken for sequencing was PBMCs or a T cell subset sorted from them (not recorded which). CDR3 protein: CSARRGSSGNTIYF. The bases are TGCAGTGCCAGGCGGGGATCCTCTGGAAACACCATATATTTT.